The clone carrying this T cell receptor (beta chain) was seen at least ten times. CDR3 size: 15 residues. The germline gives CDR1 MDHEN, CDR2 SYDVKM. The V end lost 5 bases, the J end lost 1 base, and 15 bases lay between the germline ends. These data belong to a study of T cell repertoires in cytomegalovirus infection. One entry per CDR3 protein, called by TCRdb with MiXCR from the reads. The data hold under 300,000 distinct CDR3 sequences, with 9% to 15% observed a single time. The sequencing sample was made of PBMCs. The receptor's source is a human donor in good health (CMV status not recorded). Some clones in this sample may be carry-over from other donors' samples. J is TRBJ2-7 and V is TRBV28; D may be TRBD1 (6 bases). CDR3 sequence reads: CASSPTTDRSYEQYF. Here the CDR3 DNA reads TGTGCCAGCAGTCCTACTACTGACAGGTCCTACGAGCAGTACTTC.